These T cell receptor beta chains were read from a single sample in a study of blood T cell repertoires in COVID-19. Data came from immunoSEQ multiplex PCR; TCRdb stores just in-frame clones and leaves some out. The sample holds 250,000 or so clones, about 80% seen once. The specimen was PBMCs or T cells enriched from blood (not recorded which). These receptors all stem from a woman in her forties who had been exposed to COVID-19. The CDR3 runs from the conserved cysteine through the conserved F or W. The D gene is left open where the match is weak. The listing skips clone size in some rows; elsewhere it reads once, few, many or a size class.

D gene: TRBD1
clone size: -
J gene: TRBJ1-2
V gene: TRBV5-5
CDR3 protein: CASSSGQPNYGYTF
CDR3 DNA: TGTGCCAGCAGCTCGGGACAGCCCAACTATGGCTACACCTTC

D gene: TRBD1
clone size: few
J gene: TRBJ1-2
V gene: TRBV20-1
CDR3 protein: CSAGTGGGYTF
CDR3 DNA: TGCAGTGCTGGGACAGGGGGTGGCTACACCTTC

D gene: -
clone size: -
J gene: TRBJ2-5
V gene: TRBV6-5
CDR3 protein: CASSYPQETQYF
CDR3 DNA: TGTGCCAGCAGTTATCCACAAGAGACCCAGTACTTC

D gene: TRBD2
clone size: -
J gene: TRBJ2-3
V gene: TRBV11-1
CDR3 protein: CASSPPDGRDTQYF
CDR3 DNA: TGTGCCAGCAGCCCACCCGACGGGAGGGATACGCAGTATTTT

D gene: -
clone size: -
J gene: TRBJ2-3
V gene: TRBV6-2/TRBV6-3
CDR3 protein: CASSYTLVSSDTQYF
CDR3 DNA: TGTGCCAGCAGTTACACCCTGGTCAGTTCAGATACGCAGTATTTT

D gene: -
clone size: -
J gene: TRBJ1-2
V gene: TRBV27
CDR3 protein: CASSPRAPQGNYGYTF
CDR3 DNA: TGTGCCAGCAGTCCACGCGCCCCTCAGGGGAACTATGGCTACACCTTC

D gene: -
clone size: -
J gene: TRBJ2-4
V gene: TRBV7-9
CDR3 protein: CATSTSNF
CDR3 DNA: TGTGCCACGTCGACATCTAACTTC

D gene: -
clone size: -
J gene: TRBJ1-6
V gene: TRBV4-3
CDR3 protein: CASSQGPGAEETSPLHF
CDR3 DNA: TGCGCCAGCAGCCAGGGGCCTGGGGCCGAAGAGACTTCACCCCTCCACTTT

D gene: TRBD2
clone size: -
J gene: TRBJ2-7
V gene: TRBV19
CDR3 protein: CASSNRLAGGPWEQYF
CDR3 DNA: TGTGCCAGTAGTAATCGACTAGCGGGGGGGCCGTGGGAGCAGTACTTC

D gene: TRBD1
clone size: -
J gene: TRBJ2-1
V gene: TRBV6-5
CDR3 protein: CASIRPGQTYNEQFF
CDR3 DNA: TGTGCCAGCATCCGTCCGGGACAGACCTACAATGAGCAGTTCTTC

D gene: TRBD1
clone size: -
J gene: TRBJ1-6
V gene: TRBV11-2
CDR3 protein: CASSLEGASPLHF
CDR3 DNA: TGTGCCAGCAGCCTAGAGGGGGCCTCACCCCTCCACTTT

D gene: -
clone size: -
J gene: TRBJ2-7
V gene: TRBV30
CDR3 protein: CAWGSSDSSYEQYF
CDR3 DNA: TGTGCCTGGGGCAGCTCGGACAGCTCCTACGAGCAGTACTTC

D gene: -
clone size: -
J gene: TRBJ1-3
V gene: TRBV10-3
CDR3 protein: CAISDAGSTGNTIYF
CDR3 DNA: TGTGCCATCAGTGATGCGGGGTCGACGGGAAACACCATATATTTT

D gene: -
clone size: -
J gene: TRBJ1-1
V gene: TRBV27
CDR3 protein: CASSLSQSGGTEAFF
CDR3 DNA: TGTGCCAGCAGTTTATCGCAATCGGGCGGGACTGAAGCTTTCTTT

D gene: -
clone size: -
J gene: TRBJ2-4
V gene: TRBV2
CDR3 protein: CASSLFFENIQYF
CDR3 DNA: TGTGCCAGCAGCCTTTTTTTCGAAAACATTCAGTACTTC

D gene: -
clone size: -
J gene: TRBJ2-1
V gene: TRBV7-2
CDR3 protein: CASSLVQGAEQFF
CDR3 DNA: TGTGCCAGCAGCTTAGTTCAAGGGGCTGAGCAGTTCTTC

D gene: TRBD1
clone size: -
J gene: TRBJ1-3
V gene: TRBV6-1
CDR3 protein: CASSDTGGSGNTIYF
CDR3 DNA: TGTGCCAGCAGTGATACAGGGGGCTCTGGAAACACCATATATTTT

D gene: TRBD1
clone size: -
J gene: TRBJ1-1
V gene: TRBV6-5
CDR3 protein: CASSWDRGRQDTEAFF
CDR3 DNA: TGTGCCAGCAGTTGGGACAGGGGGCGGCAGGACACTGAAGCTTTCTTT

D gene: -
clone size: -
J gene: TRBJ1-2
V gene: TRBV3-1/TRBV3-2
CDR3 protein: CASSRWTTGYTF
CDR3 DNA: TGTGCCAGCAGCCGCTGGACAACCGGCTACACCTTC

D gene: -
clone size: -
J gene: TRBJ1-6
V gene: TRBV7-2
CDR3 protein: CASSRLTPGNSPLHF
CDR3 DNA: TGTGCCAGCAGCCGCCTGACTCCCGGGAATTCACCCCTCCACTTT

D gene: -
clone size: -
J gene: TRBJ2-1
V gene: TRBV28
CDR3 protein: CASSLAGRDEQFF
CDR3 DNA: TGTGCCAGCAGTCTCGCGGGGCGGGATGAGCAGTTCTTC

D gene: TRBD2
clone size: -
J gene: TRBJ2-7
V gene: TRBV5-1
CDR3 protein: CASSLEAGGQYEQYF
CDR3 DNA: TGCGCCAGCAGCTTGGAGGCGGGGGGTCAGTACGAGCAGTACTTC

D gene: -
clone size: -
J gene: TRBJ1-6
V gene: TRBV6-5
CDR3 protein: CASRRAGSYNSPLHF
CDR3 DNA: TGTGCCAGCAGGAGAGCAGGGTCCTATAATTCACCCCTCCACTTT

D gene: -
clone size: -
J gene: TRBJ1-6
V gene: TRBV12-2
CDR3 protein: CASRLARYGTGSSPLHF
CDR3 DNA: TGTGCAAGTCGCTTAGCCCGATACGGGACAGGGAGCTCACCCCTCCACTTT

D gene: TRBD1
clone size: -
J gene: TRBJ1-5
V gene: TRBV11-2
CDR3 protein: CASNPGQGRYSNQPQHF
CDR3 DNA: TGTGCCAGCAACCCCGGACAGGGCAGGTATAGCAATCAGCCCCAGCATTTT

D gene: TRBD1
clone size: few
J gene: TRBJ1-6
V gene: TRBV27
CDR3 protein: CASSLSTQGVSPLHF
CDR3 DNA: TGTGCCAGCAGTTTATCGACTCAGGGGGTTTCACCCCTCCACTTT

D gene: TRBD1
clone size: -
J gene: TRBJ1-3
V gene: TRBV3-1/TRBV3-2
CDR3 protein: CASSQDRQGARNTIYF
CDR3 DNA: TGTGCCAGCAGCCAAGACCGACAGGGAGCTAGAAACACCATATATTTT

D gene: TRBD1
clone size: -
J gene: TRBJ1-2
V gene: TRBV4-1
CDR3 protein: CASSLSDRDIGGYTF
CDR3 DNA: TGCGCCAGCAGCCTCTCCGACAGGGATATTGGTGGCTACACCTTC

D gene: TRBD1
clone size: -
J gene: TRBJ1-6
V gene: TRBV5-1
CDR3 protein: CASSTGQVESPLHF
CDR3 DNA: TGCGCCAGCAGCACCGGACAGGTTGAGTCACCCCTCCACTTT

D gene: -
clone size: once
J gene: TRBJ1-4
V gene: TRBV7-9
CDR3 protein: CASSPTDGPKLFF
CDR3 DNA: TGTGCCAGCAGCCCAACAGACGGTCCCAAACTGTTTTTT

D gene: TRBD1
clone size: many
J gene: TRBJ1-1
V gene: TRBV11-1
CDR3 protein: CASSVGTATEAFF
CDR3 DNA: TGTGCCAGCAGCGTGGGGACAGCCACTGAAGCTTTCTTT

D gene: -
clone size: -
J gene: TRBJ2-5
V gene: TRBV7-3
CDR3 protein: CASSPSPGEETQYF
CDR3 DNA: TGTGCCAGCAGCCCAAGCCCAGGGGAAGAGACCCAGTACTTC

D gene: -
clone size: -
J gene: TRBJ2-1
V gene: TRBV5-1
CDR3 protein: CASSLAEGAYNEQFF
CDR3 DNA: TGCGCCAGCAGCTTGGCCGAGGGCGCCTACAATGAGCAGTTCTTC

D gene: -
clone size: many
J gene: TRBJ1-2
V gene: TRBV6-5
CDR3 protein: CASVRLQMDYGYTF
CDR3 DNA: TGTGCCAGCGTCAGGTTGCAGATGGACTATGGCTACACCTTC

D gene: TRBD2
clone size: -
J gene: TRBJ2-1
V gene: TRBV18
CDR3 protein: CASSPTLAGGLKNEQFF
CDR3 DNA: TGTGCCAGCTCACCAACGCTAGCGGGGGGGCTTAAGAATGAGCAGTTCTTC

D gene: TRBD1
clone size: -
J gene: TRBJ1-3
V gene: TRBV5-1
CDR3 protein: CASRSTGGYSGNTIYF
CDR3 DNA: TGCGCCAGCAGGAGTACAGGGGGCTATTCTGGAAACACCATATATTTT

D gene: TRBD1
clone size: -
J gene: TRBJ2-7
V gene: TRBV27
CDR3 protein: CASSHVRTGVYEQYF
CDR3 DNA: TGTGCCAGCAGTCACGTTAGGACAGGGGTCTACGAGCAGTACTTC